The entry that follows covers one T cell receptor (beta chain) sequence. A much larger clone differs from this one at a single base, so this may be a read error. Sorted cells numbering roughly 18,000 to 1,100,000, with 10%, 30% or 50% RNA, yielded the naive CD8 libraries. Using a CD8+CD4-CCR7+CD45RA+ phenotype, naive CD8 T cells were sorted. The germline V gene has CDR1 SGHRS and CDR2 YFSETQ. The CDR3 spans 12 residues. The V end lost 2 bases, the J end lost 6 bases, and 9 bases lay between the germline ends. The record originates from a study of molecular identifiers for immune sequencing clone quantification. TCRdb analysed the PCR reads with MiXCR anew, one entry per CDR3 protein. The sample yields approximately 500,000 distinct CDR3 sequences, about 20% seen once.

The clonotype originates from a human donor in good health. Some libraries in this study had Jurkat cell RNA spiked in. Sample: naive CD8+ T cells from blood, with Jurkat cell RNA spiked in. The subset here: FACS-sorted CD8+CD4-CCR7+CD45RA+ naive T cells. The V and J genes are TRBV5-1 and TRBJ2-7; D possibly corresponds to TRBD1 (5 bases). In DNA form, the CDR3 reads TGCGCCAGCAGCTTCGACAGACTCGAGCAGTACTTC. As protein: CASSFDRLEQYF.